The TCR beta chain described here comes from a study of PD-L1 blockade in urothelial cancer. Worth noting for this clone: Antigen specificity is unknown.

CDR3 length: 17 residues. In FFPE tumors, DNA was quantified by means of amplified housekeeping genes. TCRdb's copy holds only in-frame clones and misses some; the assay was immunoSEQ multiplex PCR. The data show fewer than 45,000 clones, roughly a third seen once. Overall study results and limits: Tumor-linked clones in blood grew more by 3 weeks in durable-benefit patients.

The sequence derives from a man in his 60s with urothelial cancer. This chain connects TRBV1 to TRBJ2-4; the D call TRBD2 from the table was never checked on the DNA. TRBV1 is tagged as a pseudogene. Material: tumor tissue, obtained before atezolizumab (anti-PD-L1) treatment. In DNA, the CDR3 is TGCGCCAGCAGCCTTACTATAGCGGGAGGCGGCAAAAACATTCAGTACTTC. It specifies CASSLTIAGGGKNIQYF.